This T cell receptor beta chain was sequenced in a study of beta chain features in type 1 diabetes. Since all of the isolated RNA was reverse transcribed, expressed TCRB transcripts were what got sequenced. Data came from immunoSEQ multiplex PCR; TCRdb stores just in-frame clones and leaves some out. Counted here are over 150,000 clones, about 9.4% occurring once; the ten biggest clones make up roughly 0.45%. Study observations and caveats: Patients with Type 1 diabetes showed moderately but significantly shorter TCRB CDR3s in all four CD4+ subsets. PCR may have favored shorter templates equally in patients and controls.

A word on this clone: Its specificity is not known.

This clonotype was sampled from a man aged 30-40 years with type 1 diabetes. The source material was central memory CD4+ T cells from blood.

CDR3 nucleotides: TGTGCCAGCAGTGCGGGAGACAATCAGCCCCAGCATTTT. Its translation: CASSAGDNQPQHF. This rearrangement joins TRBV5-4 to TRBJ1-5, with D hard to call. There are 13 residues in the CDR3. The ends were cut back, 5 bases at V and 3 bases at J, with 9 bases in the middle. Per the germline V gene, CDR1 is SGHNT and CDR2 is YYREEE (reference sequence).